The 17 T cell receptor beta chains below were found in one sample sequenced in a study of OX40 agonist ivuxolimab in advanced cancers. Sequencing was performed with immunoSEQ multiplex PCR; in TCRdb, only in-frame clones are kept and a portion is missing. The data show about 64,000 clones, 91% seen once. The specimen was CD4+ or CD8+ T cells sorted from blood, collected in a trial of the OX40 agonist ivuxolimab. The receptor set was obtained from an adult with an advanced solid tumor such as melanoma, head and neck, liver or kidney cancer.

This sequence joins TRBV5-1 and TRBJ2-7; 10 bases are shared with TRBD1. The CDR3 contains 15 residues. Germline CDR1 is SGHRS and CDR2 is YFSETQ. V trimming: 0 bases; J trimming: 4 bases; junction bases outside the gene matches: 4. This chain's CDR3 is CASSLAGTGEYEQYF. The CDR3 DNA follows: TGCGCCAGCAGCTTGGCCGGGACAGGGGAGTACGAGCAGTACTTC.

The rearrangement links TRBV5-8 to TRBJ2-3; D may match TRBD1 or TRBD2 (6 bases each). Trimming stripped 4 bases from V and 4 bases from J, with 16 bases between. CDR3 length equals 15 residues. Germline V gene data show CDR1 as SGHTS and CDR2 as YDEGEE. The CDR3 DNA sequence: TGTGCCAGCAGCCCTCGGGGGCCCACAGCAGATACGCAGTATTTT. Its translation: CASSPRGPTADTQYF.

This clone was counted once. V is TRBV5-1 and J is TRBJ2-7, with D perhaps matching TRBD2 (6 bases). The CDR3 has 14 amino acids. Trimming stripped 4 bases from V and 2 bases from J, with 13 bases between. The germline V gene encodes CDR1 SGHRS and CDR2 YFSETQ. The CDR3 loop is CASSPSERTYEQYF. The CDR3 DNA is TGCGCCAGCAGCCCTAGCGAACGGACCTACGAGCAGTACTTC.

In this sample, this clone turned up a few times. V usage is TRBV29-1 and J usage is TRBJ1-5; unclear D gene. The germline V gene has CDR1 SQVTM and CDR2 ANQGSEA. CDR3 length equals 12 residues. Between the trimmed V and J ends, which lost 7 bases and 4 bases, there was a span of 11 bases. The CDR3 is CSAAGENQPQHF. The CDR3 DNA sequence: TGCAGCGCCGCGGGAGAAAATCAGCCCCAGCATTTT.

This chain uses TRBV19 with TRBJ1-5; no firm D call. CDR3 length: 14 amino acids. The V gene's germline CDR1 is LNHDA and CDR2 SQIVND (reference sequence). The ends were cut back, 6 bases at V and 2 bases at J, with 11 bases in the middle. The CDR3 DNA follows: TGTGCCAGTAGCCTCCGGGTTGGCAATCAGCCCCAGCATTTT. Its translation: CASSLRVGNQPQHF.

This clone was counted only a few times. The chain links TRBV10-3 to TRBJ2-7; weak D call: TRBD1 (5 bases). Germline V gene lookup returns CDR1 ENHRY and CDR2 SYGVKD. The V gene lost 3 bases and the J gene lost 6 bases, with 6 bases spanning the gap. The CDR3 covers 11 residues. The CDR3 protein is CAISDRVEQYF. DNA of the CDR3: TGTGCCATCAGTGACAGGGTCGAGCAGTACTTC.

In DNA, the CDR3 is TGTGCCAGCAGAGCCAGGGGAGCTGGAAACACCATATATTTT. Protein sequence: CASRARGAGNTIYF. V usage is TRBV5-6 and J usage is TRBJ1-3, with D maybe TRBD1 (6 bases). This CDR3 is built from 14 residues. Germline CDR1 and CDR2: SGHDT and YYEEEE. Between the trimmed V and J ends, which lost 5 bases and 2 bases, there was a span of 11 bases.

The chain has TRBV10-1 and TRBJ2-3, with 9 bases fitting TRBD2. Trimming took 3 bases from V and 4 from J; bases not matched to a gene: 5. CDR3 length: 15 residues. The V gene's germline CDR1 is WNHNN and CDR2 SYGVQD (reference sequence). The CDR3 protein is CASSDVAGVADTQYF. In DNA, the CDR3 is TGCGCCAGCAGTGATGTAGCGGGAGTTGCAGATACGCAGTATTTT.

The chain recombines TRBV10-1 with TRBJ1-4; D not certain. Germline V lookup: CDR1 WNHNN, CDR2 SYGVQD (reference sequence). The germline V and J ends were trimmed by 7 bases and 0 bases, with 21 bases remaining between them. This CDR3 comprises 18 residues. The CDR3 DNA reads TGCGCCAGCATCGAGCAGGTATGCAAGGACGCAACTAATGAAAAACTGTTTTTT. It is translated as CASIEQVCKDATNEKLFF.

The chain employs TRBV25-1 and TRBJ2-7; TRBD2 might be the D (5 bases). Per germline, CDR1 MGHDK and CDR2 SYGVNS. Trimming left V 2 bases short and J 2 bases short, with 10 bases between. CDR3 length: 14 amino acids. The CDR3 region is CASSEPGRAYEQYF. CDR3 nucleotides: TGTGCCAGCAGTGAACCGGGGAGAGCCTACGAGCAGTACTTC.

V gene TRBV6-1 combines with J gene TRBJ1-2, with D uncertain. The CDR3 is made up of 14 amino acids. Germline lookup yields CDR1 MNHNS and CDR2 SASEGT. V lost 2 bases and J lost 5, with 12 bases in between. The CDR3 nucleotides are TGTGCCAGCAGTGAATTGGCAAATTCGTATGGCTACACCTTC. Protein product: CASSELANSYGYTF.

The J gene is TRBJ2-1, the V gene TRBV25-1; TRBD2 matches at 10 bases. The J segment lost 8 bases and the V segment lost 2 bases, leaving 6 bases of the junction unmatched. Germline V lookup: CDR1 MGHDK, CDR2 SYGVNS. The CDR3 contains 15 residues. In DNA form, the CDR3 reads TGTGCCAGCAGTGAAGTGTCTAGCGGGAGTCATGAGCAGTTCTTC. Encoded protein: CASSEVSSGSHEQFF.

CDR3 bases: TGTGCCAGCAGCTCTGGGGGCCCCCCAAGCTCCTACGAGCAGTACTTC. It encodes CASSSGGPPSSYEQYF. The gene calls are TRBV5-4 and TRBJ2-7; D is perhaps TRBD1 (6 bases). The CDR3 runs to 16 residues. Germline V CDR1 and CDR2: SGHNT, YYREEE (reference sequence). Trimming removed 3 bases from V and 0 bases from J, with 16 bases in between.

This CDR3 is CATSREPHGMLKTQYF. The DNA of the CDR3 is TGTGCCACCAGCAGAGAGCCACATGGAATGCTTAAGACCCAGTACTTC. V gene TRBV15 combines with J gene TRBJ2-5; D uncertain. The V and J ends lost 0 bases and 6 bases respectively, with 17 bases between them. Germline V gives CDR1 LNHNV, CDR2 YYDKDF (reference sequence). The CDR3 covers 16 residues.

J is TRBJ2-7 and V is TRBV11-3; D is possibly TRBD2 (5 bases). There are 15 residues in the CDR3. V lost 5 bases and J lost 2, with 16 bases in between. The germline V gene has CDR1 SGHNT and CDR2 YENEEA. The CDR3 DNA reads as TGTGCCAGCAGCAAATCCCCTAGCTCAGCCTACGAGCAGTACTTC. As protein: CASSKSPSSAYEQYF.

The genes are TRBV2 and TRBJ1-6; D perhaps matches TRBD1 (5 bases). Germline lookup yields CDR1 SNHLY and CDR2 FYNNEI. The CDR3 is made up of 19 amino acids. The ends were cut back, 2 bases at V and 0 bases at J, with 17 bases in the middle. CDR3 residues: CASSEFIGRASSYNSPLHF. The CDR3 nucleotides read TGTGCCAGCAGTGAATTCATCGGCAGGGCGAGCTCCTATAATTCACCCCTCCACTTT.

The V gene is TRBV7-9, the J gene TRBJ1-1; D not resolved. V was pared by 2 bases and J by 4 bases, with 2 bases between. Looked up from germline, CDR1 is SEHNR and CDR2 is FQNEAQ (reference sequence). This CDR3 region has 11 residues. This chain's CDR3 is CASSLITEAFF. The CDR3 region has the DNA TGTGCCAGCAGCTTAATCACTGAAGCTTTCTTT.